The rows below give T cell receptor beta chains drawn from one sample of a study of OX40 agonist ivuxolimab in advanced cancers. Sequenced by immunoSEQ multiplex PCR; TCRdb stores in-frame clones only, minus some. The sample consists of approximately 79,000 clones, 92% of them appearing once. This material consisted of CD4+ or CD8+ T cells sorted from blood, taken in a trial of the OX40 agonist ivuxolimab. The receptors originated from an adult with an advanced solid tumor such as melanoma, head and neck, liver or kidney cancer. Each CDR3 is given with its conserved first and last residue.

j_call | v_call | cdr3_aa
TRBJ1-2 | TRBV5-6 | CASSLGANYGYTF
TRBJ1-2 | TRBV11-2 | CASSPSDLWLHTF
TRBJ2-2 | TRBV5-5 | CASSPRTQGAGTGELFF
TRBJ2-3 | TRBV27 | CASSLGRGDTQYF
TRBJ2-3 | TRBV7-9 | CASSSPARTSGVKDTQYF
TRBJ2-2 | TRBV19 | CASSRAPSGANTGELFF
TRBJ2-7 | TRBV9 | CASSEGDRGYEQYF
TRBJ2-7 | TRBV7-6 | CASISGSSEQYF
TRBJ2-2 | TRBV15 | CATSRVPLPGAQAGELFF
TRBJ1-3 | TRBV10-3 | CAISENGFSGNTIYF
TRBJ1-3 | TRBV9 | CASSAQGLGGNTIYF
TRBJ1-4 | TRBV6-5 | CASSYVQGNEKLFF
TRBJ1-1 | TRBV11-3 | CASSLDHGSIAFF
TRBJ1-5 | TRBV27 | CASSLGHVNQPQHF
TRBJ2-1 | TRBV27 | CASSFGGFNEQFF
TRBJ1-2 | TRBV27 | CASSVTAGGGIGYTF
TRBJ2-7 | TRBV6-1 | CASRPGQGAREQYF
TRBJ2-7 | TRBV11-2 | CASSLGLGTVVYEQYF
TRBJ1-1 | TRBV7-8 | CASSQGGGTEAFF
TRBJ1-2 | TRBV9 | CASSVGTDNYGYTF
TRBJ2-3 | TRBV5-1 | CASSWTAGFPSTDTQYF
TRBJ1-6 | TRBV28 | CASSSGQGFAPLHF
TRBJ2-5 | TRBV7-9 | CASRNGPMETQYF
TRBJ2-7 | TRBV13 | CASSSGVLGIQYF
TRBJ2-5 | TRBV27 | CASSLVLGETQYF
TRBJ2-2 | TRBV7-8 | CASSPPSGGAWELFF
TRBJ2-7 | TRBV11-2 | CASSRDPGAIHEQYF